This T cell receptor beta chain comes out of a study of a mutant IDH1 vaccine in newly diagnosed glioma. Looking at the study overall: The start of vaccination came 4-6 weeks after radiotherapy alone, or with temozolomide cycles. Former treatment meant radiotherapy, temozolomide, or both; the majority had gotten both.

The CDR3 runs to 12 residues. Germline V gene data show CDR1 as GTSNPN and CDR2 as SVGIG (reference sequence). The V segment lost 5 bases and the J segment 5 bases; nucleotides outside the gene matches: 5. TCRdb keeps only in-frame clones here, not all; method: immunoSEQ multiplex PCR. The sample has fewer than 90,000 clones; roughly 84% are singletons. This clone was counted only a few times. Its antigen is as yet unknown. As for time point: week 35, safety follow-up. Each dose of the vaccine consisted of 300 ug of mutant IDH1 20-mer peptide, with topical imiquimod. In every donor, the tumor was a new WHO grade 3 or 4 IDH1-mutant, ATRX-lost astrocytoma.

Sequencing was performed on PBMCs, taken from a glioma patient whose treatment included an IDH1 peptide vaccine. The chain recombines TRBV30 with TRBJ1-1; 7 bases are a match to TRBD1. The clonotype originates from a young man with glioma. CDR3 residues: CAWVDRATEAFF. The CDR3 DNA reads TGTGCCTGGGTCGACAGGGCGACTGAAGCTTTCTTT.